Below are 18 T cell receptor beta chains sequenced from a single sample in a study of T cells in Graves' hyperthyroidism and ophthalmopathy. TCR beta CDR3 regions were amplified from RNA. In the first-round RT-PCR of the TCR CDR3, the HTBI primer set was used. TCRdb re-called the multiplex PCR reads with MiXCR, one entry per CDR3 protein. In the table there are approximately 420,000 distinct CDR3 sequences, about an eighth of which are singletons. Sequencing was carried out using blood. These receptors were collected from a woman aged 18-30 years with Graves' hyperthyroidism.

In this sample, this clonotype turned up a few times. V and J are TRBV20-1 and TRBJ1-6; 7 nucleotides agree with TRBD1. This CDR3 has 15 residues. CDR1 is DFQATT, CDR2 SNEGSKA, per germline (reference sequence). The trim removed 4 bases at V and 0 bases at J, leaving 3 bases unmatched. This chain's CDR3 is CSAMTGSSYNSPLHF. For the CDR3, the DNA is TGCAGTGCTATGACAGGGAGCTCCTATAATTCACCCCTCCACTTT.

This clonotype has ten or more counts. This chain uses TRBV9 with TRBJ1-1; 11 bases match TRBD1. CDR3 size: 17 residues. Germline V gene lookup returns CDR1 SGDLS and CDR2 YYNGEE. The V gene end was trimmed by 0 bases and the J gene end by 6 bases; junction bases not matched to a gene: 10. As DNA, the CDR3 is TGTGCCAGCAGCGTAGGTCTCGGAGGGACAGGGGGTTCTGAAGCTTTCTTT. Amino acids: CASSVGLGGTGGSEAFF.

This clonotype was seen many times. This chain joins TRBV20-1 and TRBJ2-1, with 9 bases fitting TRBD2. CDR1 is DFQATT and CDR2 is SNEGSKA in the germline V gene (reference sequence). CDR3 length equals 14 residues. The junction had 8 bases not matched to a gene; V was cut back by 1 base and J by 10 bases. The CDR3 DNA reads TGCAGTGCTAGAGGATCCAGCGGGAGGCTCGAGCAGTTCTTC. This translates into CSARGSSGRLEQFF.

This clonotype has just a few counts. Possible read error: a much larger clone is one base away. This CDR3 is missing its conserved last phenylalanine or tryptophan, likely due to a read error. The V call is TRBV12-3 or TRBV12-4, the J call TRBJ1-6; 7 bases line up with TRBD1. The V gene end was trimmed by 6 bases and the J gene end by 10 bases; junction bases not matched to a gene: 9. The CDR3 runs to 14 residues. CDR3 protein: CASRATTGNSPLHS. CDR3 nucleotide sequence: TGTGCCAGCAGAGCCACGACAGGGAACTCACCCCTCCACTCT.

This clonotype was seen only a few times. This rearrangement joins TRBV24-1 to TRBJ1-2; D gene unclear. Germline loops: CDR1 KGHDR, CDR2 SFDVKD. This CDR3 region has 11 residues. With 5 bases removed from V and 6 bases from J, the gap between germline ends came to 6 bases. The CDR3 region is CATSVGNGYTF. The CDR3 DNA is TGTGCCACCAGTGTAGGGAATGGCTACACCTTC.

This clonotype was counted ten times or more. The CDR3 sequence is CASMQNPTDTQYF. Here the CDR3 DNA reads TGTGCCAGCATGCAGAACCCCACAGATACGCAGTATTTT. The rearrangement links TRBV28 to TRBJ2-3; D remains ambiguous. Trimming pared 7 bases from V and 2 bases from J, leaving 10 bases between. The CDR3 is 13 residues long. Per germline, CDR1 MDHEN and CDR2 SYDVKM.

This clonotype was seen more than once but under ten times. The gene calls are TRBV11-2 and TRBJ2-1, with D possibly being TRBD2 (5 bases). Germline-derived CDR1 and CDR2 are SGHAT and FQNNGV. This CDR3 is 11 amino acids long. The germline V and J ends were trimmed by 5 bases and 10 bases, with 9 bases remaining between them. CDR3 region: CASSKGSEQFF. In DNA form, the CDR3 reads TGTGCCAGCAGCAAAGGGAGCGAGCAGTTCTTC.

This clonotype was observed many times. The V and J genes are TRBV7-3 and TRBJ2-7; 7 bases line up with TRBD2. The germline gives CDR1 SGHTA, CDR2 FQGTGA. V shed 5 bases and J 0 bases; nucleotides not matched to a gene: 13. The CDR3 covers 17 residues. CDR3 sequence reads: CASSPRDGGSRSYEQYF. The CDR3 coding sequence is TGTGCCAGCAGCCCCCGGGACGGCGGGAGCCGCTCCTACGAGCAGTACTTC.

At least ten counts were recorded for this clonotype. J is TRBJ1-2 and V is TRBV7-2; D unresolved. V was trimmed by 5 bases and J by 7 bases, leaving 20 bases between them. This CDR3 spans 15 amino acids. From germline, CDR1 is SGHTA and CDR2 FQGNSA. The CDR3 loop is CASSQKASRRLGYTF. CDR3 DNA: TGTGCCAGCAGCCAAAAGGCGTCCCGACGGCTTGGCTACACCTTC.

This clonotype was detected once. V is TRBV5-4 and J is TRBJ1-2; weak D call: TRBD1 (5 bases). The CDR3 extends over 16 amino acids. The germline V and J ends were trimmed by 2 bases and 7 bases, with 21 bases remaining between them. CDR1 is SGHNT and CDR2 is YYREEE in the germline V gene (reference sequence). The CDR3 sequence is CASSFPRNWGSGGYTF. The CDR3 bases are TGTGCCAGCAGCTTTCCCCGCAATTGGGGGAGTGGTGGCTACACCTTC.

The chain uses TRBV5-1 and TRBJ1-3; no clear D. The germline V and J ends were trimmed by 0 bases and 4 bases, with 8 bases remaining between them. Germline-derived CDR1 and CDR2 are SGHRS and YFSETQ. The CDR3 is 14 residues long. The DNA of the CDR3 is TGCGCCAGCAGCTTGGGGGCGCGAGGAAACACCATATATTTT. Translating it yields CASSLGARGNTIYF.

About this clonotype itself: A much larger clone differs by one base, so this may be a read error. The chain carries TRBV12-3 or TRBV12-4 and TRBJ1-1, with D hard to call. Trimming cost V 5 bases and J 7 bases, with 11 bases left between them. The CDR3 is made up of 12 amino acids. CDR3 DNA sequence: TGTGCCAGCAGTACGCAACGACTTGAAGCTTTCTTT. Its translation: CASSTQRLEAFF.

This chain connects TRBV7-9 to TRBJ2-1, with 7 bases that match TRBD2. CDR1 SEHNR and CDR2 FQNEAQ come from the germline V gene (reference sequence). The CDR3 has 14 amino acids. The J segment lost 6 bases and the V segment lost 5 bases, leaving 7 bases of the junction unmatched. The DNA of the CDR3 is TGTGCCAGCAGCGCCGGGACTACAATCAATGAGCAGTTCTTC. Translation: CASSAGTTINEQFF.

Ten or more counts support this clonotype. The rearrangement joins TRBV20-1 to TRBJ2-3, with D perhaps TRBD2 (5 bases). Germline V gene sequence: CDR1 DFQATT, CDR2 SNEGSKA (reference sequence). V was shortened by 0 bases and J by 2 bases, with 6 bases between the two germline ends. This CDR3 spans 13 amino acids. This CDR3 is CSARDGVTDTQYF. The CDR3 bases are TGCAGTGCTAGAGACGGGGTCACAGATACGCAGTATTTT.

This clonotype was recorded at least ten times. V and J are TRBV20-1 and TRBJ2-7; 8 bases map to TRBD2. There are 13 residues in the CDR3. Trimming took 6 bases from V and 6 from J; bases not matched to a gene: 10. CDR1 is DFQATT and CDR2 is SNEGSKA in the germline V gene (reference sequence). The CDR3 bases are TGCAGTGCCAGTAGCGGGAAAGGGGCCGAGCAGTACTTC. This codes for CSASSGKGAEQYF.

J is TRBJ2-2 and V is TRBV7-9; D remains ambiguous. This CDR3 spans 17 amino acids. CDR1 and CDR2 (germline): SEHNR, FQNEAQ (reference sequence). V was trimmed by 2 bases and J by 1 base, leaving 14 bases between them. The CDR3 reads CASSLYADNGNTGELFF. The CDR3 nucleotides read TGTGCCAGCAGCTTATATGCGGATAACGGGAACACCGGGGAGCTGTTTTTT.

This clonotype has at least ten counts. The chain employs TRBV6-1 and TRBJ2-1; tentative D call: TRBD2 (6 bases). Germline V gene sequence: CDR1 MNHNS, CDR2 SASEGT. V was cut by 8 bases and J by 3 bases, with 17 bases left in between. The CDR3 sequence is 15 residues long. CDR3 DNA sequence: TGTGCCAGCTCTGACGGGAGCGTAGGCTACAATGAGCAGTTCTTC. Translation gives CASSDGSVGYNEQFF.

This clonotype was recorded many times. J is TRBJ2-1 and V is TRBV3-1; TRBD2 aligns across 9 bases. The V gene's germline CDR1 is LGHDT and CDR2 YNNKEL (reference sequence). This CDR3 region has 16 residues. V lost 5 bases to trimming and J lost 5 bases; unmatched junction nucleotides: 10. The CDR3 is CASSVAGLATNNEQFF. CDR3 in DNA: TGTGCCAGCAGCGTAGCAGGACTAGCGACGAACAATGAGCAGTTCTTC.